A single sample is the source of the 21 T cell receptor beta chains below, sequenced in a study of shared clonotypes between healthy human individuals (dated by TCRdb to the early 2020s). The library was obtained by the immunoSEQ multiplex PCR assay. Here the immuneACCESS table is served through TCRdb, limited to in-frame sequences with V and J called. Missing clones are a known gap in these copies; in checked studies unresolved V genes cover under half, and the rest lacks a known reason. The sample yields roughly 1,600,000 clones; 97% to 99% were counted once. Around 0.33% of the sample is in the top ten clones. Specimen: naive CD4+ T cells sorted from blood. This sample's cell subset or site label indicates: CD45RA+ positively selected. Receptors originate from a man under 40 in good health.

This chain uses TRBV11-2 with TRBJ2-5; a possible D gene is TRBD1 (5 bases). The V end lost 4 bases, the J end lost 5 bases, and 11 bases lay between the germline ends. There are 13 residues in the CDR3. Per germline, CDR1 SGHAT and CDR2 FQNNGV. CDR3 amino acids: CASSYGQGETQYF. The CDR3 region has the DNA TGTGCCAGCAGCTACGGACAAGGGGAGACCCAGTACTTC. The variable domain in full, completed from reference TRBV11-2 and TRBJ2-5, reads EAGVAQSPRYKIIEKRQSVAFWCNPISGHATLYWYQQILGQGPKLLIQFQNNGVVDDSQLPKDRFSAERLKGVDSTLKIQPAKLEDSAVYLCASSYGQGETQYFGPGTRLLVL.

The CDR3 bases are TGTGCCAGCAGTTACTGGGACAGGGGAAATGAGCAGTTCTTC. This sequence encodes CASSYWDRGNEQFF. The genes are TRBV6-6 and TRBJ2-1, with 10 bases aligning to TRBD1. V was pared by 1 base and J by 7 bases, with 1 base of the junction left unmatched. Per the germline V gene, CDR1 is MNHNY and CDR2 is SVGAGI (reference sequence). The CDR3 sequence is 14 residues long.

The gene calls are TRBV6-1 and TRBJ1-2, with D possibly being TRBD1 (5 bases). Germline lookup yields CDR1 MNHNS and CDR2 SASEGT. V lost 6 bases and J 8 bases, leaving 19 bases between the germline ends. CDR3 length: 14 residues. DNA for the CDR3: TGTGCCAGCAGGGGTGCAGGGCGTCTGAGAGGCTACACCTTC. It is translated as CASRGAGRLRGYTF.

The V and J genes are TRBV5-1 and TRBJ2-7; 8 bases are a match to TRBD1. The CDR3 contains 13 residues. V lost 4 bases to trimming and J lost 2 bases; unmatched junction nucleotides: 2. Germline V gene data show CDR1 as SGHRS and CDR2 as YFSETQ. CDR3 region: CASSKTGAYEQYF. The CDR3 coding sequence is TGCGCCAGCAGCAAGACAGGGGCCTACGAGCAGTACTTC.

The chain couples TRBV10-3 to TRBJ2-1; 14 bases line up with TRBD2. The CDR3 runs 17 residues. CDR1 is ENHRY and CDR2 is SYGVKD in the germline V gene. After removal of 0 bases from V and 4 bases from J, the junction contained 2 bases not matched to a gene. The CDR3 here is CAISESGLAGAYNEQFF. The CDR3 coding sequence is TGTGCCATCAGTGAGTCGGGACTAGCGGGGGCGTACAATGAGCAGTTCTTC.

As DNA, the CDR3 is TGTGCCAGCAGCCAGGAGGCGGGTAGCGGCTACACCTTC. Translation gives CASSQEAGSGYTF. V is TRBV7-2 and J is TRBJ1-2; no definite D call. Looked up from germline, CDR1 is SGHTA and CDR2 is FQGNSA. The CDR3 contains 13 residues. The germline V and J ends were trimmed by 5 bases and 8 bases, with 15 bases remaining between them.

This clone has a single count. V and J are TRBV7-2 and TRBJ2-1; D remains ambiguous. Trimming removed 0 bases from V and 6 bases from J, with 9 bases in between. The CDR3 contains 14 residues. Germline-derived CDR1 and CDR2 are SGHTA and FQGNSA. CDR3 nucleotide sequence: TGTGCCAGCAGCTTAGCGGTAAAAGGCAATGAGCAGTTCTTC. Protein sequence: CASSLAVKGNEQFF.

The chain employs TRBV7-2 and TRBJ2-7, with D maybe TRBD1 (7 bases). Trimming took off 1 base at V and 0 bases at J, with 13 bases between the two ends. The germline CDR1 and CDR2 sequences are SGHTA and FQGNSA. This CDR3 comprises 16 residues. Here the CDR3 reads CASSLDSGGISYEQYF. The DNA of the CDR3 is TGTGCCAGCAGCTTAGACTCAGGGGGGATCTCCTACGAGCAGTACTTC.

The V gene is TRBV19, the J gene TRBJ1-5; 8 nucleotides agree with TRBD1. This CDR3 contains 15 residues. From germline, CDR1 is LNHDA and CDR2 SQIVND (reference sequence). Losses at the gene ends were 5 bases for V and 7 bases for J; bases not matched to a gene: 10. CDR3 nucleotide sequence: TGTGCCAGTAGTGTGGACGGACAGGGCGTGCAGCCCCAGCATTTT. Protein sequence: CASSVDGQGVQPQHF. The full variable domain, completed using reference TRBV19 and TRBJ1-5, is DGGITQSPKYLFRKEGQNVTLSCEQNLNHDAMYWYRQDPGQGLRLIYYSQIVNDFQKGDIAEGYSVSREKKESFPLTVTSAQKNPTAFYLCASSVDGQGVQPQHFGDGTRLSIL.

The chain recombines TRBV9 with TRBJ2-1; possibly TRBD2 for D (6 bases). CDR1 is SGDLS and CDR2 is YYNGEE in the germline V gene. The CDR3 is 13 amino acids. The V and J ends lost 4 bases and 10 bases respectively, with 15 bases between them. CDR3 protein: CASSSTPRGEQFF. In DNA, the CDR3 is TGTGCCAGCAGCTCTACTCCTCGGGGGGAGCAGTTCTTC.

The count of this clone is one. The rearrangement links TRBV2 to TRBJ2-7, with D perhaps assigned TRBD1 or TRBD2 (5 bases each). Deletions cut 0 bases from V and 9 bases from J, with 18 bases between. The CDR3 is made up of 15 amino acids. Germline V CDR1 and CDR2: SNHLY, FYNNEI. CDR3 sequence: CASSEAGDPAVGQYF. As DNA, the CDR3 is TGTGCCAGCAGTGAAGCTGGGGACCCAGCTGTCGGGCAGTACTTC. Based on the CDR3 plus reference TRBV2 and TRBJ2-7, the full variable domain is EPEVTQTPSHQVTQMGQEVILRCVPISNHLYFYWYRQILGQKVEFLVSFYNNEISEKSEIFDDQFSVERPDGSNFTLKIRSTKLEDSAMYFCASSEAGDPAVGQYFGPGTRLTVT.

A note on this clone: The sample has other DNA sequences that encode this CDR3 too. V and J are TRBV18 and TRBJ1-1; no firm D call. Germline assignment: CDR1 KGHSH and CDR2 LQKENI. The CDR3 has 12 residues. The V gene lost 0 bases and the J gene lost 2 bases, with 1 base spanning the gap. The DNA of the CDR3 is TGTGCCAGCTCACCACCTAACACTGAAGCTTTCTTT. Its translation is CASSPPNTEAFF.

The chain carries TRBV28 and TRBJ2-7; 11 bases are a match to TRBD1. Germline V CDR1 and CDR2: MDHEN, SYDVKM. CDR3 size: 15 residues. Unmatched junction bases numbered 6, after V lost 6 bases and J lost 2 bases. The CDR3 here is CASSGGQGDTYEQYF. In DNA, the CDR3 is TGTGCCAGCAGCGGGGGACAGGGGGACACCTACGAGCAGTACTTC. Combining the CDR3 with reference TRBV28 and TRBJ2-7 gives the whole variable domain DVKVTQSSRYLVKRTGEKVFLECVQDMDHENMFWYRQDPGLGLRLIYFSYDVKMKEKGDIPEGYSVSREKKERFSLILESASTNQTSMYLCASSGGQGDTYEQYFGPGTRLTVT.

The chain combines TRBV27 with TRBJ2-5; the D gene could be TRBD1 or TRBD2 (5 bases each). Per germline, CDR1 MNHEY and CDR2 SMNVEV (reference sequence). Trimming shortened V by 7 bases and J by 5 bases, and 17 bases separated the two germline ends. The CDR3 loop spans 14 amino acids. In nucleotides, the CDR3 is TGTGCCAGCAACTCCAGGGCCTGGGGGGAGACCCAGTACTTC. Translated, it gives CASNSRAWGETQYF.

The CDR3, as DNA: TGTGCCTGGAGCGGCTCCTGGAACACTGAAGCTTTCTTT. The encoded protein is CAWSGSWNTEAFF. V gene TRBV30 combines with J gene TRBJ1-1, with D unclear. This CDR3 contains 13 residues. Trimming shortened V by 3 bases and J by 1 base, and 9 bases separated the two germline ends. Germline CDR1 GTSNPN, CDR2 SVGIG (reference sequence).

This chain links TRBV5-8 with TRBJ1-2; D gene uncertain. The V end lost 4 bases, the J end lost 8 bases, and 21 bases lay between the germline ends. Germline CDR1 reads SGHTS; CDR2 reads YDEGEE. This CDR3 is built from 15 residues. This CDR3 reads CASSPFRTALLGYTF. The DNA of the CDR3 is TGTGCCAGCAGCCCATTCAGGACGGCACTACTGGGCTACACCTTC.

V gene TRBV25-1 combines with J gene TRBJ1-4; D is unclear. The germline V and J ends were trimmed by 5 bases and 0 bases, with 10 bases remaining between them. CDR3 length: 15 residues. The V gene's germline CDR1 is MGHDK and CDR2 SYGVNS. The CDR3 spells CASSTQQTTNEKLFF. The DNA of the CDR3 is TGTGCCAGCAGTACCCAGCAGACAACTAATGAAAAACTGTTTTTT.

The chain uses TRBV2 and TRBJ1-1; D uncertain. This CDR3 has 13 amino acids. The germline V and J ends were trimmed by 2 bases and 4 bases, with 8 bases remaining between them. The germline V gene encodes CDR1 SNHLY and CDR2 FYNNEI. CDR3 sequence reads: CASSEQTGTEAFF. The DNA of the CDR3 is TGTGCCAGCAGTGAACAGACGGGCACTGAAGCTTTCTTT.

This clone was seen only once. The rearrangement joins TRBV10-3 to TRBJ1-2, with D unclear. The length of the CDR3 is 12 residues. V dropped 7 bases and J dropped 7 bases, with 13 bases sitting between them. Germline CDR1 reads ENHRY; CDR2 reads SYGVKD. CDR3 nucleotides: TGTGCCATCATGTCCCTTCGGGGTGGCTACACCTTC. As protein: CAIMSLRGGYTF.

The CDR3 here is CASSHQGLDTGELFF. DNA for the CDR3: TGTGCCAGCAGCCATCAGGGGTTGGACACCGGGGAGCTGTTTTTT. The chain combines TRBV7-9 with TRBJ2-2, with D tentatively TRBD1 (6 bases). CDR3 length: 15 residues. Germline V lookup: CDR1 SEHNR, CDR2 FQNEAQ (reference sequence). Trimming left V 5 bases short and J 3 bases short, with 13 bases between. Together with reference TRBV7-9 and TRBJ2-2, the CDR3 gives the full variable domain: DTGVSQNPRHKITKRGQNVTFRCDPISEHNRLYWYRQTLGQGPEFLTYFQNEAQLEKSRLLSDRFSAERPKGSFSTLEIQRTEQGDSAMYLCASSHQGLDTGELFFGEGSRLTVL.

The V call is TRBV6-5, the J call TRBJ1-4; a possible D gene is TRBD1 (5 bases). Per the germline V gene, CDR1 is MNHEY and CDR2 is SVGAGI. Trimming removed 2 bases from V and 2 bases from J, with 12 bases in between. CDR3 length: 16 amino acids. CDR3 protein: CASSYQTGLTNEKLFF. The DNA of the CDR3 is TGTGCCAGCAGTTACCAGACGGGGCTCACTAATGAAAAACTGTTTTTT.